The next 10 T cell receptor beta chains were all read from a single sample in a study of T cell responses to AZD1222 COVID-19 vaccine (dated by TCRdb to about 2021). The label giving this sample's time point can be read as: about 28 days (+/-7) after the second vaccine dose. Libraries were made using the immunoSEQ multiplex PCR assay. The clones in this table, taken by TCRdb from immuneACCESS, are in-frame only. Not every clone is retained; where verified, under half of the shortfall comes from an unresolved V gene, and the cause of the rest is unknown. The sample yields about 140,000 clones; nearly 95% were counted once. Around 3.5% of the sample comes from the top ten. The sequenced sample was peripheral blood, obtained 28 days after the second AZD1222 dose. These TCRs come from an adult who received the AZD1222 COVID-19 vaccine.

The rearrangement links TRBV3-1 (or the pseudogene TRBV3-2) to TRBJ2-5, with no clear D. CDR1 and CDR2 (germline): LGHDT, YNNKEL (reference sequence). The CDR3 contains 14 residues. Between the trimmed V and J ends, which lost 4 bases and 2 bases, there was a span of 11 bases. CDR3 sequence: CASSRRATQETQYF. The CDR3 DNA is TGTGCCAGCAGCCGCCGGGCTACGCAAGAGACCCAGTACTTC.

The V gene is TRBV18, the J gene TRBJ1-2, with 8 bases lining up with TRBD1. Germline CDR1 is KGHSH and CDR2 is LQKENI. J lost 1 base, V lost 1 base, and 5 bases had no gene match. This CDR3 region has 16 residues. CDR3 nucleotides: TGTGCCAGCTCACCACTGAGAGACAGGGGTAACTATGGCTACACCTTC. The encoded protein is CASSPLRDRGNYGYTF.

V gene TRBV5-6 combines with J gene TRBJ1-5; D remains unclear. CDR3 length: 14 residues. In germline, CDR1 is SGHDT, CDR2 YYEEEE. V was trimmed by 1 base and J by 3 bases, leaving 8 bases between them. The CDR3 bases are TGTGCCAGCAGCTTGTTTCCGAACAATCAGCCCCAGCATTTT. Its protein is CASSLFPNNQPQHF.

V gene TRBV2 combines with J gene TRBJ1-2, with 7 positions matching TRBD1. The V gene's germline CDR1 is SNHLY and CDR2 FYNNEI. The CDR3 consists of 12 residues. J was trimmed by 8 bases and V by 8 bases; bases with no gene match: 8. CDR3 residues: CASVLQGWGYTF. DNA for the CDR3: TGTGCCAGCGTCCTACAGGGGTGGGGCTACACCTTC.

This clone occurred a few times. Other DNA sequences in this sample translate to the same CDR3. CDR3 in DNA: TGCGCCAGCAGCCGTGGGGGGAGAGACAATGAGCAGTTCTTC. This encodes CASSRGGRDNEQFF. The V call is TRBV4-1, the J call TRBJ2-1; perhaps TRBD2 as D (6 bases). Germline V gene sequence: CDR1 MGHRA, CDR2 YSYEKL. The ends were cut back, 4 bases at V and 5 bases at J, with 12 bases in the middle. This CDR3 has 14 amino acids.

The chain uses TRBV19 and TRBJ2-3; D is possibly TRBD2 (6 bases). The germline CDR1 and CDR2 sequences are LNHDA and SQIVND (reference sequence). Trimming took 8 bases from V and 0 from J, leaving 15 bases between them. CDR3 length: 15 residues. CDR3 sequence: CASARGTGSTDTQYF. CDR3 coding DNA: TGTGCCAGTGCCCGGGGGACGGGAAGCACAGATACGCAGTATTTT.

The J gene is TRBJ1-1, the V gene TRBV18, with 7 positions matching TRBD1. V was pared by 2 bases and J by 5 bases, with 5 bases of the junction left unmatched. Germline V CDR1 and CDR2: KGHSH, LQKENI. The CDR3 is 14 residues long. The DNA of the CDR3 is TGTGCCAGCTCACCAACAGGGGTCCGGACTGAAGCTTTCTTT. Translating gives CASSPTGVRTEAFF.

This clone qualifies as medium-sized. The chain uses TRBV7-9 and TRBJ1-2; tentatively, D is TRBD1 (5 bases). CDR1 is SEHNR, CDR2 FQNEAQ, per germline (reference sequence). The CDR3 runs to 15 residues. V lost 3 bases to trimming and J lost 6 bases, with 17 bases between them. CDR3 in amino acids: CASSFGAQGRHGYTF. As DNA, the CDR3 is TGTGCCAGCAGCTTCGGGGCCCAGGGAAGGCATGGCTACACCTTC.

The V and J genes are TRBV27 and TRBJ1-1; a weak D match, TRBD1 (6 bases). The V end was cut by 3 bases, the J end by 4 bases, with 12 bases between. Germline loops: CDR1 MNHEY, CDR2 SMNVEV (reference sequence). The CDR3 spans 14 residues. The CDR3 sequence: CASSFNREVTEAFF. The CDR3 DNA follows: TGTGCCAGCAGTTTCAACAGGGAGGTCACTGAAGCTTTCTTT.

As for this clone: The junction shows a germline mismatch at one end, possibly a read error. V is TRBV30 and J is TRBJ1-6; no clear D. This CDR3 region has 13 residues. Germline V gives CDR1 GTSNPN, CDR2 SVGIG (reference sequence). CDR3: CAWNAAPNSPLHF. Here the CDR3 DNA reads TGTGCTTGGAACGCCGCCCCTAATTCACCCCTCCACTTT.